The entry below describes one TCR beta chain. The data belong to a study of T cell changes during pregnancy in multiple sclerosis. TCRdb's table, derived via immunoSEQ multiplex PCR, lists solely in-frame clones and lacks some. The sample holds roughly 28,000 clones; more than 90% are singletons and the top ten take about 5.7%. V lost 0 bases to trimming and J lost 4 bases; unmatched junction nucleotides: 5. The V gene's germline CDR1 is LGHNA and CDR2 YNFKEQ. This CDR3 contains 16 residues. Sequenced here: CD8+ T cells from peripheral blood mononuclear cells, sampled before pregnancy. This clonotype was obtained from a female donor with multiple sclerosis, enrolled in a pregnancy study. V is TRBV4-2 and J is TRBJ2-1; TRBD2 matches at 8 bases. In DNA, the CDR3 is TGTGCCAGCAGCCAAGATCTGGCGGGGGGTTACAATGAGCAGTTCTTC. This sequence encodes CASSQDLAGGYNEQFF.